These T cell receptor beta chains were read from a single sample in a study of T cell repertoires in cytomegalovirus infection. TCRdb reprocessed the reads with MiXCR, giving one entry per CDR3 protein. The profile covers more than 500,000 distinct CDR3 sequences, with approximately 15% appearing a single time and more than 20% taken by the ten largest. Sequenced material: CD8+ T cells from PBMCs. These receptor sequences come from a human donor in good health (CMV status not recorded). Some clones in this sample may be carry-over from other donors' samples. The CDR3 runs from the conserved cysteine through the conserved F or W. The size of a clone is reported for some rows only, either as once, few or many, or as a class for expanded clones.

v_call: TRBV29-1
clone_size: -
cdr3_length: 15
cdr3_aa: CSVAPTGGGTDTQYF

v_call: TRBV28
clone_size: many
cdr3_length: 15
cdr3_aa: CASNGPRGGHGELFF

v_call: TRBV4-1
clone_size: once
cdr3_length: 13
cdr3_aa: CASRRTDNTEAFF

v_call: TRBV7-9
clone_size: many
cdr3_length: 14
cdr3_aa: CASSSPRGWETQYF

v_call: TRBV11-2
clone_size: many
cdr3_length: 15
cdr3_aa: CASSLVGRGSGELFF

v_call: TRBV9
clone_size: few
cdr3_length: 14
cdr3_aa: CASSGQGTYTEAFF

v_call: TRBV6-5
clone_size: -
cdr3_length: 14
cdr3_aa: CASSQYTGLTEAFF

v_call: TRBV9
clone_size: -
cdr3_length: 13
cdr3_aa: CASSVGGVGEAFF

v_call: TRBV7-2
clone_size: -
cdr3_length: 15
cdr3_aa: CASSIGRTRNTEACF

v_call: TRBV2
clone_size: many
cdr3_length: 17
cdr3_aa: CASSSLLRGANYYEQYF

v_call: TRBV27
clone_size: many
cdr3_length: 14
cdr3_aa: CASRNLDRPYEQYF

v_call: TRBV25-1
clone_size: few
cdr3_length: 16
cdr3_aa: CASRTGTYGLNTEAFF

v_call: TRBV19
clone_size: -
cdr3_length: 15
cdr3_aa: CASSPRDRGFHEQFF

v_call: TRBV4-1
clone_size: few
cdr3_length: 15
cdr3_aa: CASSQAVEGGNTIYF

v_call: TRBV2
clone_size: few
cdr3_length: 15
cdr3_aa: CASRHRDRGFNEQYF

v_call: TRBV27
clone_size: -
cdr3_length: 15
cdr3_aa: CASSPGLAGPDTQYF

v_call: TRBV12-3/TRBV12-4
clone_size: many
cdr3_length: 14
cdr3_aa: CASSSGQWNTEAFF

v_call: TRBV14
clone_size: many
cdr3_length: 15
cdr3_aa: CASSQDGTGTSPLHF

v_call: TRBV29-1
clone_size: few
cdr3_length: 14
cdr3_aa: CSAERSGTSYEQYF

v_call: TRBV27
clone_size: few
cdr3_length: 13
cdr3_aa: CASIGTGTYEQYF

v_call: TRBV11-2
clone_size: many
cdr3_length: 16
cdr3_aa: CASSFYFTGRADTQYF

v_call: TRBV9
clone_size: -
cdr3_length: 14
cdr3_aa: CASSVQGADTEAFF

v_call: TRBV7-2
clone_size: -
cdr3_length: 14
cdr3_aa: CASSWETPGYEQYF

v_call: TRBV9
clone_size: -
cdr3_length: 19
cdr3_aa: CASSDPTSGRAGAKETQYF

v_call: TRBV7-9
clone_size: -
cdr3_length: 14
cdr3_aa: CASTPDRPSTEAFF

v_call: TRBV7-3
clone_size: many
cdr3_length: 15
cdr3_aa: CASSSVGGLRDEQFF

v_call: TRBV7-6
clone_size: many
cdr3_length: 13
cdr3_aa: CASSLQGHYEQYF

v_call: TRBV20-1
clone_size: -
cdr3_length: 15
cdr3_aa: CSARRTGRSPDTQYF

v_call: TRBV6-5
clone_size: many
cdr3_length: 16
cdr3_aa: CASSYSTSGIFNEQFF

v_call: TRBV7-2
clone_size: many
cdr3_length: 12
cdr3_aa: CATHSGTNEQFF

v_call: TRBV6-6
clone_size: -
cdr3_length: 14
cdr3_aa: CASSITGGQETQYF

v_call: TRBV4-1
clone_size: -
cdr3_length: 16
cdr3_aa: CASSQGASGGYYEQYF

v_call: TRBV6-8
clone_size: -
cdr3_length: 14
cdr3_aa: CASTDWENTGELFF

v_call: TRBV7-6
clone_size: many
cdr3_length: 15
cdr3_aa: CASSPSGGAGETQYF

v_call: TRBV20-1
clone_size: -
cdr3_length: 14
cdr3_aa: CSARDEAGLYEQYF

v_call: TRBV28
clone_size: many
cdr3_length: 16
cdr3_aa: CASSSGLTPYQETQYF

v_call: TRBV7-9
clone_size: many
cdr3_length: 16
cdr3_aa: CASSLGGAGGANVLTF

v_call: TRBV6-1
clone_size: few
cdr3_length: 17
cdr3_aa: CASSEMLRGTQEETQYF

v_call: TRBV7-6
clone_size: many
cdr3_length: 15
cdr3_aa: CASSLESRVDYEQYF

v_call: TRBV20-1
clone_size: few
cdr3_length: 12
cdr3_aa: CSARGVTYEQYF

v_call: TRBV4-1
clone_size: few
cdr3_length: 15
cdr3_aa: CASSLPGPGTGELFF

v_call: TRBV7-3
clone_size: many
cdr3_length: 15
cdr3_aa: CASSPTGGGYTEAFF

v_call: TRBV27
clone_size: -
cdr3_length: 14
cdr3_aa: CASSPLGTTDTQYF

v_call: TRBV11-2
clone_size: few
cdr3_length: 16
cdr3_aa: CASSLGLAPLTDTQYF

v_call: TRBV27
clone_size: few
cdr3_length: 15
cdr3_aa: CASSRRPSGIDEQYF

v_call: TRBV4-1
clone_size: -
cdr3_length: 17
cdr3_aa: CASSPGQGFATNEKLFF

v_call: TRBV19
clone_size: -
cdr3_length: 15
cdr3_aa: CASSPGTRGTYEQYF

v_call: TRBV10-3
clone_size: -
cdr3_length: 15
cdr3_aa: CAISEEGLGTDTQYF

v_call: TRBV19
clone_size: -
cdr3_length: 11
cdr3_aa: CASKTGPEAFF

v_call: TRBV7-9
clone_size: few
cdr3_length: 19
cdr3_aa: CASSLAPGQGGLHTGELFF

v_call: TRBV4-1
clone_size: many
cdr3_length: 13
cdr3_aa: CASSQVPALEQYF

v_call: TRBV14
clone_size: once
cdr3_length: 14
cdr3_aa: CASSSTGYPYEQYF

v_call: TRBV7-3
clone_size: -
cdr3_length: 15
cdr3_aa: CASSPSTDLRYGYTF

v_call: TRBV29-1
clone_size: -
cdr3_length: 14
cdr3_aa: CSVASQGTNEKLFF